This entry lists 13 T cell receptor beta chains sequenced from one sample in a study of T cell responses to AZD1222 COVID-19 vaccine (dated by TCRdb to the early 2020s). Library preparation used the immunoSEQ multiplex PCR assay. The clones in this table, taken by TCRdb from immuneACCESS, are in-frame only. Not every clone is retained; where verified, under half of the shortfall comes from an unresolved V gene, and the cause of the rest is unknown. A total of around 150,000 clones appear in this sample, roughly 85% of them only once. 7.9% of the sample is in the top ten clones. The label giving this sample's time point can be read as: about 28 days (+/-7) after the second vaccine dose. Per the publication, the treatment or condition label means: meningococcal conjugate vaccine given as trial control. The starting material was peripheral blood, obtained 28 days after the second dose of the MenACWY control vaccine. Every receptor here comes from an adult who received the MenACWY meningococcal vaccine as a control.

CDR3 sequence (DNA): TGTGCCAGTAGTATTATCGGTCCAGCCTCTGGAAACACCATATATTTT. This gives the protein CASSIIGPASGNTIYF. The V and J genes are TRBV19 and TRBJ1-3; D ambiguous. V lost 3 bases and J lost 0, with 12 bases in between. Looked up from germline, CDR1 is LNHDA and CDR2 is SQIVND (reference sequence). The CDR3 spans 16 residues.

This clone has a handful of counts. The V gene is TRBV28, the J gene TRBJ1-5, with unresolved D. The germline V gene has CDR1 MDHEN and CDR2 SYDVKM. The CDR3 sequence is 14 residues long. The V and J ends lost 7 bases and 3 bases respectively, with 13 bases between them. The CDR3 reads CASTTQVLNQPQHF. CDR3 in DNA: TGTGCCAGCACAACCCAGGTGCTCAATCAGCCCCAGCATTTT.

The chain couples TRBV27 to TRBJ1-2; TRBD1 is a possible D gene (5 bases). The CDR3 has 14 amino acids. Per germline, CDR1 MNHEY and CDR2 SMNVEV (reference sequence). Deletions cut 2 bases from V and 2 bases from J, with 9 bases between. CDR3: CASSLAGTNYGYTF. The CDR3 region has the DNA TGTGCCAGCAGTTTAGCCGGGACCAACTATGGCTACACCTTC.

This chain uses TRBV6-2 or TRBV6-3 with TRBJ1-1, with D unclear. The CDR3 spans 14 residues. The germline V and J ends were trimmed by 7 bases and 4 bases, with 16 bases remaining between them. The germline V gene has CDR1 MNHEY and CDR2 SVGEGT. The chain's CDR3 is CASTPAKGFTEAFF. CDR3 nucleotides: TGTGCCAGCACCCCCGCAAAAGGGTTCACTGAAGCTTTCTTT.

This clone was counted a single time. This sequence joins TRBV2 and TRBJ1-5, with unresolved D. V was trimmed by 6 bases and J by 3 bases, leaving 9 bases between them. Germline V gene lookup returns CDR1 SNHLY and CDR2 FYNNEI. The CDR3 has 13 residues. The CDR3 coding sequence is TGTGCCAGCAGGGACCCCGTCAATCAGCCCCAGCATTTT. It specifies CASRDPVNQPQHF.

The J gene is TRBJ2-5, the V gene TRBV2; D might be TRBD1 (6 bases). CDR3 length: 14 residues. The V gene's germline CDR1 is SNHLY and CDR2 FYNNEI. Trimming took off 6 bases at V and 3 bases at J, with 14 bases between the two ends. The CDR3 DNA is TGTGCCAGCAGAGAACAGGGCGAAGAAGAGACCCAGTACTTC. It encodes CASREQGEEETQYF.

Here the CDR3 DNA reads TGCGCCAGCAGGGGACAGGTTAATGAAAAACTGTTTTTT. Protein sequence: CASRGQVNEKLFF. J is TRBJ1-4 and V is TRBV5-1; 8 bases map to TRBD1. The ends lost 5 bases at V and 4 bases at J; junction bases unmatched: 1. This CDR3 region has 13 residues. Per the germline V gene, CDR1 is SGHRS and CDR2 is YFSETQ.

The CDR3 spells CASSRQGRTEAFF. The CDR3 DNA is TGTGCCAGCAGCCGACAGGGAAGGACTGAAGCTTTCTTT. J is TRBJ1-1 and V is TRBV11-1; 7 bases match TRBD1. The CDR3 spans 13 residues. The germline CDR1 and CDR2 sequences are SGHAT and FQDESV (reference sequence). After removal of 5 bases from V and 5 bases from J, the junction contained 5 bases not matched to a gene.

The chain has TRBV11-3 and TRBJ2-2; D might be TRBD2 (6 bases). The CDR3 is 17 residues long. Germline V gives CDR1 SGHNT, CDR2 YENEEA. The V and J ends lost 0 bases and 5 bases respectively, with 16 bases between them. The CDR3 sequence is CASSLDFRLATTGELFF. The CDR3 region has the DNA TGTGCCAGCAGCTTAGATTTTCGTCTAGCGACGACCGGGGAGCTGTTTTTT.

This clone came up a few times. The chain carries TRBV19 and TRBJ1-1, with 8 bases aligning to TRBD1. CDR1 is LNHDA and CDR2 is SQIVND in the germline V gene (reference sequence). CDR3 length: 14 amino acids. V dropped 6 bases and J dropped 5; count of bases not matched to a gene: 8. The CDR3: CASSRGRGRTEAFF. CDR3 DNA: TGTGCCAGTAGCCGCGGCAGGGGGCGAACTGAAGCTTTCTTT.

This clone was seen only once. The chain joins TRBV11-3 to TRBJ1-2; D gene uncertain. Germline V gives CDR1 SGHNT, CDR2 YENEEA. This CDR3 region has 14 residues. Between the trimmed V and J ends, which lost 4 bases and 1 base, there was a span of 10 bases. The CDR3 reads CASSSDGNNYGYTF. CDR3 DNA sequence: TGTGCCAGCAGCTCTGACGGGAATAACTATGGCTACACCTTC.

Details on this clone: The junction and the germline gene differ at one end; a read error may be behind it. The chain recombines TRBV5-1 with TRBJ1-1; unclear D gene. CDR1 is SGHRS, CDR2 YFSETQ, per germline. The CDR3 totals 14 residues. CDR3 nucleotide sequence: TGCGCCAGCAGATTGGCCATACTGGGCACTGAAGCTTTCTTT. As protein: CASRLAILGTEAFF.

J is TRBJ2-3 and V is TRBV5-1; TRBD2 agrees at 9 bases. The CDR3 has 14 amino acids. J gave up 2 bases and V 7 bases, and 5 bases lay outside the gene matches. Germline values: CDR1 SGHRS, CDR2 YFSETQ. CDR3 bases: TGCGCCAGCCCCAAGCGGGGGGACACAGATACGCAGTATTTT. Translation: CASPKRGDTDTQYF.